The 7 T cell receptor beta chains listed next were all sequenced from one sample in a study of cytomegalovirus exposure and HLA in healthy donors. The PCR ran on 60 Vbeta and 13 Jbeta primers. Clones were read by immunoSEQ multiplex PCR, and TCRdb kept only the in-frame ones, dropping some. The table records some 120,000 clones, 75% to 90% of them present only once. Input material: PBMCs. The receptors were sampled from a man in his fifties or sixties in good health and CMV-seronegative.

This sequence joins TRBV7-9 and TRBJ1-2; TRBD1 agrees at 7 bases. This CDR3 is built from 14 residues. The germline V gene has CDR1 SEHNR and CDR2 FQNEAQ (reference sequence). With 8 bases clipped from V and 12 bases from J, the junction kept 18 bases outside the gene matches. CDR3 DNA sequence: TGTGCCAGCGGACTGGCCGAGGGGGCGCCCGGACACACCTTC. Its translation is CASGLAEGAPGHTF.

This clone showed up just once. The chain couples TRBV29-1 to TRBJ1-4; possibly TRBD1 for D (6 bases). The germline V and J ends were trimmed by 6 bases and 0 bases, with 11 bases remaining between them. The CDR3 spans 14 residues. The germline V gene has CDR1 SQVTM and CDR2 ANQGSEA. The CDR3 spells CSVPGDATNEKLFF. The DNA for the CDR3 is TGCAGCGTCCCAGGGGATGCAACTAATGAAAAACTGTTTTTT. Full variable domain (outside the CDR3, taken from reference TRBV29-1 and TRBJ1-4): SAVISQKPSRDICQRGTSLTIQCQVDSQVTMMFWYRQQPGQSLTLIATANQGSEATYESGFVIDKFPISRPNLTFSTLTVSNMSPEDSSIYLCSVPGDATNEKLFFGSGTQLSVL.

The sample holds a few counts of this clone. The chain recombines TRBV19 with TRBJ1-4; TRBD1 aligns across 7 bases. The CDR3 has 12 amino acids. V shed 5 bases, J shed 8 bases, and the junction held 2 bases outside the gene matches. CDR1 and CDR2 from the germline V gene are LNHDA and SQIVND (reference sequence). The CDR3 coding sequence is TGTGCCAGTAGTCTGACAGGGGAAAAACTGTTTTTT. Translated, it gives CASSLTGEKLFF.

This clone was counted between two and nine times. The CDR3 is CASSQAGTGKRDEQYF. CDR3 nucleotide sequence: TGCGCCAGCAGCCAAGCCGGGACAGGGAAGAGAGACGAGCAGTACTTC. The genes are TRBV4-1 and TRBJ2-7, with 9 bases identical to TRBD1. V shed 1 base, J shed 5 bases, and the junction held 9 bases outside the gene matches. The CDR3 contains 16 residues. Germline-derived CDR1 and CDR2 are MGHRA and YSYEKL.

The DNA of the CDR3 is TGTGCCAGCAGCCCCTTGACTAGCGGGTTCCCCAATGAGCAGTTCTTC. This codes for CASSPLTSGFPNEQFF. This chain uses TRBV7-7 with TRBJ2-1; TRBD2 aligns across 10 bases. Germline V gene lookup returns CDR1 SSHAT and CDR2 FNYEAQ (reference sequence). There are 16 residues in the CDR3. The V gene end was trimmed by 5 bases and the J gene end by 6 bases; junction bases not matched to a gene: 10. Variable domain in full (rest from reference TRBV7-7 and TRBJ2-1): GAGVSQSPRYKVTKRGQDVTLRCDPISSHATLYWYQQALGQGPEFLTYFNYEAQPDKSGLPSDRFSAERPEGSISTLTIQRTEQRDSAMYRCASSPLTSGFPNEQFFGPGTRLTVL.

The V call is TRBV5-4, the J call TRBJ1-2; D remains unclear. Trimming took 3 bases from V and 3 from J, leaving 15 bases between them. Per germline, CDR1 SGHNT and CDR2 YYREEE (reference sequence). The CDR3 runs to 15 residues. CDR3 coding DNA: TGTGCCAGCAGCTCGGACTTTCAGACCTACTATGGCTACACCTTC. Its protein product is CASSSDFQTYYGYTF.

V and J are TRBV7-3 and TRBJ2-7; 12 nucleotides match TRBD2. Germline CDR1 is SGHTA and CDR2 is FQGTGA. The CDR3 extends over 16 amino acids. The junction had 6 bases not matched to a gene; V was cut back by 2 bases and J by 4 bases. CDR3 coding DNA: TGTGCCAGCAGCTTATCCGGGACTAGCGGGCCTTACGAGCAGTACTTC. Protein product: CASSLSGTSGPYEQYF.